This is a list of T cell receptor beta chains from one sample in a study of Graves' ophthalmopathy and Graves' hyperthyroidism. TCRdb reprocessed the multiplex PCR reads with MiXCR, giving one entry per CDR3 protein. This sample has about 390,000 distinct CDR3 sequences, with about 17% found just once. The material sequenced was peripheral blood. These receptors all stem from an adult woman with stable Graves' hyperthyroidism. Both conserved end residues are part of each CDR3. A D gene is named only where the DNA matches it firmly. Clone size is not always given. Where it is, it says once, few, many or a class for expanded clones.

V	D	size	J	DNA	CDR3
TRBV9	TRBD1	few	TRBJ1-1	TGTGCCAGCAGCTCAGGGACAGGGCTCTCAAGTGCAGAAGCTTTCTTT	CASSSGTGLSSAEAFF
TRBV7-9	.	many	TRBJ2-4	TGTGCCAGCAGCTTAGTAGAAGGCGGGCTTAACATTCAGTACTTC	CASSLVEGGLNIQYF
TRBV18	.	.	TRBJ1-1	TGTGCCAGCTCGTCAGGGGCGGCGAACACTGAAGCTTTCTTT	CASSSGAANTEAFF
TRBV12-3/TRBV12-4	TRBD1	.	TRBJ1-2	TGTGCCAGCAGTTTTGCCGGGACAGGGGGCGTCTATGGCTACACCTTC	CASSFAGTGGVYGYTF
TRBV27	TRBD2	many	TRBJ2-7	TGTGCCAGCAGTCCCCACCTAGCGGGAATGTACGAGCAGTACTTC	CASSPHLAGMYEQYF
TRBV4-2	TRBD2	many	TRBJ2-5	TGTGCCAGCAGCCAAGTGGATCCTAGCGGGAGGGATGAGACCCAGTACTTC	CASSQVDPSGRDETQYF
TRBV20-1	TRBD1	many	TRBJ1-2	TGCAGTGCCCTTACGGACAGGGGGCGTCATGGCTACACCTTC	CSALTDRGRHGYTF
TRBV12-3/TRBV12-4	TRBD1	many	TRBJ1-1	TGTGCCAGCAGTTTCGAGACAGGGGCGGGAACGAGCACTGAAGCTTTCTTT	CASSFETGAGTSTEAFF
TRBV29-1	.	many	TRBJ2-7	TGCAGCGTTGCGCCGGGTTTCGGCGAGCAGTACTTC	CSVAPGFGEQYF
TRBV12-3/TRBV12-4	TRBD2	many	TRBJ2-7	TGTGCCAGCAGTCCCACAGCGGGGCCCTACGAGCAGTACTTC	CASSPTAGPYEQYF
TRBV6-1	.	many	TRBJ2-7	TGTGCCAGCAGCCTAGGACCACTCTACGAGCAGTACTTC	CASSLGPLYEQYF